The 24 T cell receptor beta chains presented below share a single source sample, sequenced in a study of blood T cell repertoires in COVID-19. Produced via immunoSEQ multiplex PCR; TCRdb's table is partial and in-frame only. The sample carries 65,000 to 85,000 clones, 80% to 90% recorded once. The specimen was peripheral blood. The source of these receptors is a man between 45 and 60 years old with acute or convalescent COVID-19.

The rearrangement joins TRBV20-1 to TRBJ2-1; TRBD2 matches 7 bases. Trimming took 3 bases from V and 6 from J; bases not matched to a gene: 11. This CDR3 comprises 15 residues. Germline assignment: CDR1 DFQATT and CDR2 SNEGSKA (reference sequence). The CDR3 DNA follows: TGCAGTGCTAGTAAAACCCCGGGGGGACCCAATGAGCAGTTCTTC. Encoded protein: CSASKTPGGPNEQFF.

V gene TRBV7-7 combines with J gene TRBJ2-1, with TRBD1 as a possible D gene (6 bases). The germline V gene encodes CDR1 SSHAT and CDR2 FNYEAQ (reference sequence). The CDR3 is made up of 15 amino acids. Trimming shortened V by 3 bases and J by 6 bases, and 15 bases separated the two germline ends. The CDR3 reads CASSLLAGVGNEQFF. The CDR3 DNA sequence: TGTGCCAGCAGCTTGCTAGCAGGGGTCGGCAATGAGCAGTTCTTC. The variable domain in full, completed from reference TRBV7-7 and TRBJ2-1, reads GAGVSQSPRYKVTKRGQDVTLRCDPISSHATLYWYQQALGQGPEFLTYFNYEAQPDKSGLPSDRFSAERPEGSISTLTIQRTEQRDSAMYRCASSLLAGVGNEQFFGPGTRLTVL.

The chain couples TRBV10-2 to TRBJ1-1; possibly TRBD1 for D (6 bases). CDR1 WSHSY and CDR2 SAAADI come from the germline V gene. V shed 2 bases and J shed 8 bases, with 18 bases lying between them. This CDR3 is built from 15 residues. CDR3: CASSEMTGRFGEAFF. The DNA for the CDR3 is TGCGCCAGCAGTGAGATGACAGGCAGGTTTGGGGAAGCTTTCTTT.

The V gene is TRBV6-6, the J gene TRBJ1-4; 7 bases fit TRBD1. J lost 4 bases, V lost 2 bases, and 7 bases had no gene match. Germline-derived CDR1 and CDR2 are MNHNY and SVGAGI (reference sequence). The CDR3 sequence is 16 residues long. In DNA form, the CDR3 reads TGTGCCAGCAGTTACCCTCCGGGACAGATTAATGAAAAACTGTTTTTT. Protein product: CASSYPPGQINEKLFF.

The gene calls are TRBV21-1 and TRBJ1-4; TRBD1, the D gene given by the table, was not confirmed from the DNA. TRBV21-1 is marked as a pseudogene. The CDR3 has 15 amino acids. The CDR3, as DNA: TGTGCCAGAAGCTTCTCCGGGACAGGGGTCGAAAAACTGTTTTTT. Its protein is CARSFSGTGVEKLFF.

V usage is TRBV10-3 and J usage is TRBJ2-5; D may be TRBD2 (7 bases). CDR1 is ENHRY, CDR2 SYGVKD, per germline. The CDR3 spans 15 residues. V dropped 0 bases and J dropped 2 bases, with 10 bases sitting between them. CDR3 DNA: TGTGCCATCAGTGAGTCGGGGGGGCCACAAGAGACCCAGTACTTC. It codes for CAISESGGPQETQYF.

The chain employs TRBV18 and TRBJ2-7; D is possibly TRBD2 (6 bases). V lost 3 bases and J 6 bases, leaving 9 bases between the germline ends. In germline, CDR1 is KGHSH, CDR2 LQKENI. This CDR3 contains 12 residues. CDR3 nucleotides: TGTGCCAGCTCACCTGGAGGGATCGAGCAGTACTTC. Protein sequence: CASSPGGIEQYF. The full variable domain, in which reference TRBV18 and TRBJ2-7 provide the parts outside the CDR3, is NAGVMQNPRHLVRRRGQEARLRCSPMKGHSHVYWYRQLPEEGLKFMVYLQKENIIDESGMPKERFSAEFPKEGPSILRIQQVVRGDSAAYFCASSPGGIEQYFGPGTRLTVT.

The chain employs TRBV6-5 and TRBJ1-2; 10 bases fit TRBD1. V was pared by 3 bases and J by 4 bases, with 8 bases of the junction left unmatched. Looked up from germline, CDR1 is MNHEY and CDR2 is SVGAGI. The CDR3 is 16 residues long. The CDR3 region is CASSYVRTGGGYGYTF. The DNA for the CDR3 is TGTGCCAGCAGTTATGTCCGGACAGGGGGTGGCTATGGCTACACCTTC.

This rearrangement joins TRBV4-3 to TRBJ2-3; no reliable D call. Germline V gene sequence: CDR1 LGHNA, CDR2 YSLEER. The CDR3 is 16 residues long. The V end lost 0 bases, the J end lost 0 bases, and 10 bases lay between the germline ends. DNA of the CDR3: TGCGCCAGCAGCCAAGAGTCGGTCCTTAGCACAGATACGCAGTATTTT. Amino acid sequence: CASSQESVLSTDTQYF.

The chain joins TRBV18 to TRBJ2-2; 10 positions match TRBD2. Germline CDR1 KGHSH, CDR2 LQKENI. The CDR3 sequence is 17 residues long. V shed 0 bases, J shed 7 bases, and the junction held 8 bases outside the gene matches. CDR3 sequence: CASSPPASSGRNGELFF. CDR3 in DNA: TGTGCCAGCTCACCACCGGCGTCTAGCGGGAGAAACGGGGAGCTGTTTTTT.

V gene TRBV4-3 combines with J gene TRBJ1-5; 7 positions agree with TRBD1. Germline V CDR1 and CDR2: LGHNA, YSLEER. Trimming cost V 0 bases and J 4 bases; bases outside gene matches: 9. The CDR3 has 17 residues. The CDR3 DNA reads as TGCGCCAGCAGCCAAGATTGGCCGGGACAGATTAATCAGCCCCAGCATTTT. It yields the protein CASSQDWPGQINQPQHF.

The chain is built from TRBV4-1 and TRBJ1-5, with TRBD1 matching 7 bases. The germline gives CDR1 MGHRA, CDR2 YSYEKL. This CDR3 contains 15 residues. J was trimmed by 0 bases and V by 4 bases; bases with no gene match: 3. The CDR3 coding sequence is TGCGCCAGCAGCCGACAGGGAGATAGCAATCAGCCCCAGCATTTT. Its protein is CASSRQGDSNQPQHF.

V usage is TRBV29-1 and J usage is TRBJ2-3; 10 bases map to TRBD1. The CDR3 contains 15 residues. The ends lost 5 bases at V and 6 bases at J; junction bases unmatched: 11. From germline, CDR1 is SQVTM and CDR2 ANQGSEA. This CDR3 reads CSVSSGQGVWDTQYF. CDR3 coding DNA: TGCAGCGTTTCCTCCGGACAGGGGGTCTGGGATACGCAGTATTTT.

The count of this clone is one. This chain joins TRBV11-2 and TRBJ1-6; no clear D. The CDR3 is 15 amino acids. The V gene lost 0 bases and the J gene lost 7 bases, with 10 bases spanning the gap. Germline loops: CDR1 SGHAT, CDR2 FQNNGV. CDR3 protein: CASSLEGDSNSPLHF. Here the CDR3 DNA reads TGTGCCAGCAGCTTAGAAGGCGACTCAAATTCACCCCTCCACTTT. Full variable domain (outside the CDR3, taken from reference TRBV11-2 and TRBJ1-6): EAGVAQSPRYKIIEKRQSVAFWCNPISGHATLYWYQQILGQGPKLLIQFQNNGVVDDSQLPKDRFSAERLKGVDSTLKIQPAKLEDSAVYLCASSLEGDSNSPLHFGNGTRLTVT.

This chain connects TRBV7-9 to TRBJ1-5; 8 bases agree with TRBD1. Germline V gene data show CDR1 as SEHNR and CDR2 as FQNEAQ (reference sequence). This CDR3 is 16 amino acids long. Trimming removed 2 bases from V and 4 bases from J; junction bases left unmatched: 7. The CDR3 here is CASSLTGQDKNQPQHF. The CDR3 DNA follows: TGTGCCAGCAGCTTAACGGGACAGGATAAGAATCAGCCCCAGCATTTT.

This clone was observed once. V and J are TRBV6-5 and TRBJ1-1, with D perhaps TRBD1 (6 bases). Germline CDR1 and CDR2: MNHEY and SVGAGI. CDR3 length: 14 amino acids. The V and J ends lost 6 bases and 11 bases respectively, with 22 bases between them. In nucleotides, the CDR3 is TGTGCCAGCAGCATACCGGGACACGGAAAAGGCGCTTTCTTT. It specifies CASSIPGHGKGAFF.

J is TRBJ2-5 and V is TRBV10-2; TRBD2 agrees at 9 bases. CDR3 length equals 16 residues. Germline loops: CDR1 WSHSY, CDR2 SAAADI. V lost 0 bases, J lost 3 bases, and 5 bases stayed unmatched. The CDR3 nucleotides are TGCGCCAGCAGTGAGTCGTTATTAGCGGGAGAAGAGACCCAGTACTTC. Translation gives CASSESLLAGEETQYF.

V and J are TRBV6-5 and TRBJ2-1, with D tentatively TRBD1 (6 bases). Trimming removed 7 bases at V and 8 bases at J, with 15 bases between. This CDR3 is 13 amino acids long. Germline-derived CDR1 and CDR2 are MNHEY and SVGAGI. The CDR3, as DNA: TGTGCCAGCACCGGAACAGGGAGCCATGAGCAGTTCTTC. Translating it yields CASTGTGSHEQFF.

The chain links TRBV9 to TRBJ2-4; TRBD2 might be the D (5 bases). The CDR3 runs 14 residues. Germline V gene sequence: CDR1 SGDLS, CDR2 YYNGEE. Trimming removed 3 bases at V and 4 bases at J, with 11 bases between. CDR3 amino acids: CASSEPGSKNIQYF. CDR3 coding DNA: TGTGCCAGCAGCGAGCCGGGATCTAAAAACATTCAGTACTTC.

This clone was observed once. The CDR3 sequence is CASSLAGTQGGVYTEAFF. CDR3 bases: TGCGCCAGCAGCTTGGCCGGAACTCAGGGCGGTGTTTACACTGAAGCTTTCTTT. V is TRBV5-1 and J is TRBJ1-1; TRBD1 is a possible D gene (5 bases). Trimming took off 0 bases at V and 3 bases at J, with 21 bases between the two ends. Germline values: CDR1 SGHRS, CDR2 YFSETQ. The length of the CDR3 is 18 residues.

The chain combines TRBV30 with TRBJ2-1; tentative D call: TRBD2 (6 bases). Germline V gene data show CDR1 as GTSNPN and CDR2 as SVGIG (reference sequence). Trimming took off 0 bases at V and 8 bases at J, with 14 bases between the two ends. CDR3 length equals 14 residues. The CDR3 here is CAWSVTGSTDEQFF. CDR3 nucleotides: TGTGCCTGGAGTGTAACCGGGAGTACAGATGAGCAGTTCTTC.

The rearrangement links TRBV7-2 to TRBJ2-3; 9 nucleotides line up with TRBD1. The CDR3 runs 17 residues. The trim removed 5 bases at V and 4 bases at J, leaving 13 bases unmatched. Germline values: CDR1 SGHTA, CDR2 FQGNSA. The CDR3 sequence: CASSADLGTGLADTQYF. The CDR3 DNA follows: TGTGCCAGCAGCGCAGACCTCGGGACAGGGCTCGCAGATACGCAGTATTTT. Combining the CDR3 with reference TRBV7-2 and TRBJ2-3 gives the whole variable domain GAGVSQSPSNKVTEKGKDVELRCDPISGHTALYWYRQSLGQGLEFLIYFQGNSAPDKSGLPSDRFSAERTGGSVSTLTIQRTQQEDSAVYLCASSADLGTGLADTQYFGPGTRLTVL.

The V gene is TRBV28, the J gene TRBJ1-2; D not certain. In germline, CDR1 is MDHEN, CDR2 SYDVKM. Trimming took off 3 bases at V and 2 bases at J, with 13 bases between the two ends. This CDR3 is 15 amino acids long. DNA of the CDR3: TGTGCCAGCAGTTTTGGCAGGCCGGCCAACTATGGCTACACCTTC. This codes for CASSFGRPANYGYTF.

J is TRBJ2-7 and V is TRBV3-1 (or the pseudogene TRBV3-2), with TRBD2 matching 12 bases. The germline V gene encodes CDR1 LGHDT and CDR2 YNNKEL (reference sequence). Unmatched junction bases numbered 9, after V lost 5 bases and J lost 4 bases. The CDR3 loop spans 16 amino acids. DNA of the CDR3: TGTGCCAGCAGCACCCGGACTAGCGGGACAGGTTACGAGCAGTACTTC. Protein product: CASSTRTSGTGYEQYF.